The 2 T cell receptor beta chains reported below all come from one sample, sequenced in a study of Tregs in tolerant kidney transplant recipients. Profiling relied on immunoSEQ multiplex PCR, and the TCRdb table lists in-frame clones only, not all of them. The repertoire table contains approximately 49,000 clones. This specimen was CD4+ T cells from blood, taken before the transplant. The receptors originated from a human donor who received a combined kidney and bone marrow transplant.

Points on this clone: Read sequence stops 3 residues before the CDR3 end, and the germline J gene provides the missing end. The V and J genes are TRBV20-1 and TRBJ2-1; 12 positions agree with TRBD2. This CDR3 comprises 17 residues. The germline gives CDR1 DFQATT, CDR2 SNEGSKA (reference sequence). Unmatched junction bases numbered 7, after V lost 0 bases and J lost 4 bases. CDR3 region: CSAREIRTSGVYNEQFF. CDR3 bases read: TGCAGTGCTAGAGAAATCAGGACTAGCGGGGTTTACAATGAG.

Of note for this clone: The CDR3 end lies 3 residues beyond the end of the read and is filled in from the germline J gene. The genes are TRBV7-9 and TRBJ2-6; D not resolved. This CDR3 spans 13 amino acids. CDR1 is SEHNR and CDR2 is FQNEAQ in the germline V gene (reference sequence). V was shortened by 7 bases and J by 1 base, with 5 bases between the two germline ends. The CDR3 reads CASTPSGANVLTF. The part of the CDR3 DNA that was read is TGTGCCAGCACCCCTTCTGGGGCCAACGTC.